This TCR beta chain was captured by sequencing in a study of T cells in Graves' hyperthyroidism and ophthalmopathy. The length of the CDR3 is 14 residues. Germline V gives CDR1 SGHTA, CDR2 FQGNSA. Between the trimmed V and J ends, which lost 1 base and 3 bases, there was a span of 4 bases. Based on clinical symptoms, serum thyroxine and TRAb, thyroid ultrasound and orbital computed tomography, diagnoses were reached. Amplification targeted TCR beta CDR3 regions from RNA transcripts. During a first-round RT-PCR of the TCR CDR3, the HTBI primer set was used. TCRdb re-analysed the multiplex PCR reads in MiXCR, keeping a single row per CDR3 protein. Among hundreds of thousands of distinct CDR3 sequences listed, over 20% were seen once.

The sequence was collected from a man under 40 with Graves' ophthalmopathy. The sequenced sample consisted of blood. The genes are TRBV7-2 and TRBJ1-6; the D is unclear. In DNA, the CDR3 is TGTGCCAGCAGCTTAGAGGGCTATAATTCACCCCTCCACTTT. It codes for CASSLEGYNSPLHF.